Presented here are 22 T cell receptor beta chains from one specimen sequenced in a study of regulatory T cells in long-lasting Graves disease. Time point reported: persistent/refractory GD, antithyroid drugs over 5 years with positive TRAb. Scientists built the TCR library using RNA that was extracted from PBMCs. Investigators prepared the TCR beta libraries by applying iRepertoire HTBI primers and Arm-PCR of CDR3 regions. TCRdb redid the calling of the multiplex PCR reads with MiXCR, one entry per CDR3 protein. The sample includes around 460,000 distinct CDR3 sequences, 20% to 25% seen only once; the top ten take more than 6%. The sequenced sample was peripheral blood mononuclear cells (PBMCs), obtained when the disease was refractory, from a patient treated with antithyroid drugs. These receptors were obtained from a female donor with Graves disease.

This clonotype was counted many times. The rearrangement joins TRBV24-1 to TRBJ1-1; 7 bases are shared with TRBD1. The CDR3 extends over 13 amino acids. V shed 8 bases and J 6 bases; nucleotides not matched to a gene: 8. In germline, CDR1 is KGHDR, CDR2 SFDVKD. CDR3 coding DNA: TGTGCCACCAAGGAGGGGGCAGGCGCTGAAGCTTTCTTT. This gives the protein CATKEGAGAEAFF.

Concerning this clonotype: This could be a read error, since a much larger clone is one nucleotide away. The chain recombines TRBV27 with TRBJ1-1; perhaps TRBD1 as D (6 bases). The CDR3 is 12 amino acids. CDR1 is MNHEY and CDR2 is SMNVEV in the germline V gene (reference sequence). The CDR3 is CAGRDNQAEAFF. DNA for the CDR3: TGTGCCGGCAGGGACAATCAGGCTGAAGCTTTCTTT.

The CDR3 sequence: CATSDGVTQEQFF. The CDR3 DNA reads as TGTGCCACCAGTGATGGGGTAACCCAGGAGCAGTTCTTC. This chain links TRBV24-1 with TRBJ2-1, with D unresolved. Trimming stripped 3 bases from V and 10 bases from J, with 12 bases between. From germline, CDR1 is KGHDR and CDR2 SFDVKD. The CDR3 runs to 13 residues.

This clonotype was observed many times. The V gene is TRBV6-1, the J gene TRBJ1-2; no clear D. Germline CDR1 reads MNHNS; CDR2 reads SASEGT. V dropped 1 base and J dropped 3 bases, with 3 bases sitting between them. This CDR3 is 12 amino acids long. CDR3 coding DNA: TGTGCCAGCAGTGAAGTCGACTATGGCTACACCTTC. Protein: CASSEVDYGYTF.

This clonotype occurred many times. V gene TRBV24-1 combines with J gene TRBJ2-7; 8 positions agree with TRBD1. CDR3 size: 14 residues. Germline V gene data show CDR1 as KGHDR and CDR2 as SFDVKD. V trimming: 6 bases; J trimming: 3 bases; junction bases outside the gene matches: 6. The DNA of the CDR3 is TGTGCCACCAGTAAAGGACAGGGTGGCTACGAGCAGTACTTC. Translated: CATSKGQGGYEQYF.

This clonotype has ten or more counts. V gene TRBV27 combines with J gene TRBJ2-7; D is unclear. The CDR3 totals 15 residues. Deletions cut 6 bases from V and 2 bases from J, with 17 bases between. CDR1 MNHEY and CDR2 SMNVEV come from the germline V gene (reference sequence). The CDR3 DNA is TGTGCCAGCAGATTAAAACCGGGTTTCGCCTACGAGCAGTACTTC. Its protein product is CASRLKPGFAYEQYF.

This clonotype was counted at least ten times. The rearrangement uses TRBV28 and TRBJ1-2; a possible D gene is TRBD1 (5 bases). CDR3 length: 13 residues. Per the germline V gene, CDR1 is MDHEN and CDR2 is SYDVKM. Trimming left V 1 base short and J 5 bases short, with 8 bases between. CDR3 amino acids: CASSLSQEYGYTF. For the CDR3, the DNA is TGTGCCAGCAGTTTATCACAGGAATATGGCTACACCTTC.

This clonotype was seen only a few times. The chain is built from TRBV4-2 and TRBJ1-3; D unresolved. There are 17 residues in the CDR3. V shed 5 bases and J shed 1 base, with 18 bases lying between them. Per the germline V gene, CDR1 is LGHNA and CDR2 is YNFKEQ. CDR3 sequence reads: CASSLSHRIRSGNTIYF. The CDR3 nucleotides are TGTGCCAGCAGCTTATCCCACCGAATAAGATCTGGAAACACCATATATTTT.

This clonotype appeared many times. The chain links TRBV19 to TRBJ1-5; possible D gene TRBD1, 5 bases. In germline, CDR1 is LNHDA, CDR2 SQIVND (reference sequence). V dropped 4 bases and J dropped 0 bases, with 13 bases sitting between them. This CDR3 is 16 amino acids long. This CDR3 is CASSTGDGRSNQPQHF. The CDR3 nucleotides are TGTGCCAGTAGTACGGGGGACGGACGTAGCAATCAGCCCCAGCATTTT.

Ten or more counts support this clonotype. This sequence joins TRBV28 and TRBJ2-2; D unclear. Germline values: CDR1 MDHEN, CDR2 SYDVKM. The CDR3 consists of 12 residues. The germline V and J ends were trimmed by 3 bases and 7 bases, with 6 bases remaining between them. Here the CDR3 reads CASSFRSGELFF. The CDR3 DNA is TGTGCCAGCAGTTTTCGGAGCGGGGAGCTGTTTTTT. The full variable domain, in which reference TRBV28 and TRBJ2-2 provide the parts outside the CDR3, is DVKVTQSSRYLVKRTGEKVFLECVQDMDHENMFWYRQDPGLGLRLIYFSYDVKMKEKGDIPEGYSVSREKKERFSLILESASTNQTSMYLCASSFRSGELFFGEGSRLTVL.

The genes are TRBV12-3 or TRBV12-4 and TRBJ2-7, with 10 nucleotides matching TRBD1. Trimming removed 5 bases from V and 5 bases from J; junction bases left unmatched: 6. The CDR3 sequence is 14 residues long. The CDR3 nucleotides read TGTGCCAGCAGTCCGAGACAGGGGGCCGACGAGCAGTACTTC. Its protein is CASSPRQGADEQYF.

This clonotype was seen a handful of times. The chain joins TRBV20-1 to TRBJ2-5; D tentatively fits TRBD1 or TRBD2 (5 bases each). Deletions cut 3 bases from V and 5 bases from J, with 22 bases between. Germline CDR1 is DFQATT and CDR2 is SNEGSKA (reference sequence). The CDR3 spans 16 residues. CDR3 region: CSASLHRDPRRETQYF. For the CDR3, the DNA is TGCAGTGCTAGTCTACACCGGGACCCCCGGAGGGAGACCCAGTACTTC.

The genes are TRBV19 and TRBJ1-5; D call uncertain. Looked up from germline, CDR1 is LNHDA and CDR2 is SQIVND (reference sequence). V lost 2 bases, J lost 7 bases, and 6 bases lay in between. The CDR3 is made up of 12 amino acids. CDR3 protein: CASSIKGQPQHF. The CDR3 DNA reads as TGTGCCAGTAGTATAAAGGGACAGCCCCAGCATTTT.

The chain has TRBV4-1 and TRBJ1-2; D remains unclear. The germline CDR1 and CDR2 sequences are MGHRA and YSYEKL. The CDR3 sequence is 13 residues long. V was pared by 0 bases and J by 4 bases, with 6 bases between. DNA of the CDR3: TGCGCCAGCAGCCAAGAGGAGAGCTATGGCTACACCTTC. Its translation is CASSQEESYGYTF.

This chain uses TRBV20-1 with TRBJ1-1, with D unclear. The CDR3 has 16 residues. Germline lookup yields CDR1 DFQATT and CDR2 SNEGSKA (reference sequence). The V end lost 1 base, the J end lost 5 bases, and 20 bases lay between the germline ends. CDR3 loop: CSARATGPEGRTEAFF. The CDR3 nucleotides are TGCAGTGCTAGAGCGACCGGGCCAGAAGGGAGGACTGAAGCTTTCTTT.

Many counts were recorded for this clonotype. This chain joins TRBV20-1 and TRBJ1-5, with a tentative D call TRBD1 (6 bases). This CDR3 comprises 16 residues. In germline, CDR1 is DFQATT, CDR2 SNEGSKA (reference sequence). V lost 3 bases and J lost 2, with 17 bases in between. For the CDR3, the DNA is TGCAGTGCTAGCCGCCAACCACAGGGTCGCAATCAGCCCCAGCATTTT. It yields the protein CSASRQPQGRNQPQHF.

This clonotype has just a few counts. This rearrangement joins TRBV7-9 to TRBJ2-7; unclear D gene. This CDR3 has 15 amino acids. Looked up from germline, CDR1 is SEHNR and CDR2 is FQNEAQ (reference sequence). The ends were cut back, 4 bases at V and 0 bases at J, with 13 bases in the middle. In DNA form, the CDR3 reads TGTGCCAGCAGCTCTAACTGGCTTAGCTCCTACGAGCAGTACTTC. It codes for CASSSNWLSSYEQYF.

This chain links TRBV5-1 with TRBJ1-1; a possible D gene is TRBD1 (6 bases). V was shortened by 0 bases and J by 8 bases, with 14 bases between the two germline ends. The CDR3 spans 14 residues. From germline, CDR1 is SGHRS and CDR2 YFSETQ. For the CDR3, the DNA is TGCGCCAGCAGCTTGGTGGTCCCAGGGGCCGAAGCTTTCTTT. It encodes CASSLVVPGAEAFF.

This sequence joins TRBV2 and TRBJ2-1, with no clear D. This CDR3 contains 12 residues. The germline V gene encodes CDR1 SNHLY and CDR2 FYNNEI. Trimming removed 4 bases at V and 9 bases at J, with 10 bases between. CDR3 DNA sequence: TGTGCCAGCAGTGGGGATGTGGGTGAGCAGTTCTTC. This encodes CASSGDVGEQFF.

For the CDR3, the DNA is TGTGCCAGCAGCCGGGACTATTTACAAGAGACCCAGTACTTC. It is translated as CASSRDYLQETQYF. The gene calls are TRBV7-9 and TRBJ2-5; 7 nucleotides agree with TRBD2. Trimming removed 5 bases from V and 2 bases from J; junction bases left unmatched: 5. This CDR3 spans 14 amino acids. CDR1 and CDR2 from the germline V gene are SEHNR and FQNEAQ (reference sequence). The full variable domain, its missing parts supplied by reference TRBV7-9 and TRBJ2-5, is DTGVSQNPRHKITKRGQNVTFRCDPISEHNRLYWYRQTLGQGPEFLTYFQNEAQLEKSRLLSDRFSAERPKGSFSTLEIQRTEQGDSAMYLCASSRDYLQETQYFGPGTRLLVL.

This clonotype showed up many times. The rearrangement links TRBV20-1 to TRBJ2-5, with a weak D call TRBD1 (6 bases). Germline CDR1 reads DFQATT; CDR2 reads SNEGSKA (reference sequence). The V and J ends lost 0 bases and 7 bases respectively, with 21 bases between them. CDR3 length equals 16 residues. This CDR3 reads CSARDFNKGVGGTQYF. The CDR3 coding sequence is TGCAGTGCTAGAGATTTCAATAAAGGGGTAGGGGGGACCCAGTACTTC.

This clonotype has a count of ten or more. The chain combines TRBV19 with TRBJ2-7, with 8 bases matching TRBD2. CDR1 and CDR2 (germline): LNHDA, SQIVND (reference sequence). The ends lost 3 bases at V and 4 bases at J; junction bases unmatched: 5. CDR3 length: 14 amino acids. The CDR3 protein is CASSIAAGVYEQYF. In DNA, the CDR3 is TGTGCCAGTAGTATTGCAGCGGGAGTGTACGAGCAGTACTTC.